This entry lists 32 T cell receptor beta chains sequenced from one sample in a study of cytomegalovirus exposure and HLA in healthy donors. The PCR employed 60 Vbeta primers together with 13 Jbeta primers. Profiled with immunoSEQ multiplex PCR; TCRdb holds only in-frame clones, not every one. The data contain approximately 110,000 clones, about 76% of them singletons. Material: PBMCs. These TCRs come from a man in his forties in good health and CMV-seronegative.

This chain connects TRBV6-1 to TRBJ1-5; no firm D call. CDR1 and CDR2 (germline): MNHNS, SASEGT. V shed 7 bases and J shed 0 bases, with 10 bases lying between them. The CDR3 is 14 amino acids. The CDR3: CASTPFGSNQPQHF. The CDR3 DNA reads as TGTGCCAGCACCCCATTCGGTAGCAATCAGCCCCAGCATTTT.

This sequence joins TRBV5-1 and TRBJ1-1; 7 nucleotides agree with TRBD1. Germline loops: CDR1 SGHRS, CDR2 YFSETQ. This CDR3 is built from 13 residues. V was clipped by 3 bases and J by 4 bases; unmatched bases: 3. CDR3 coding DNA: TGCGCCAGCAGCTGGGGACAGACCACTGAAGCTTTCTTT. Its translation is CASSWGQTTEAFF.

The J gene is TRBJ2-7, the V gene TRBV2, with 8 bases matching TRBD1. This CDR3 comprises 17 residues. The J segment lost 1 base and the V segment lost 2 bases, leaving 10 bases of the junction unmatched. The germline V gene encodes CDR1 SNHLY and CDR2 FYNNEI. The CDR3 protein is CASSEPSTGEGSYEQYF. The CDR3 nucleotides read TGTGCCAGCAGTGAACCATCGACAGGGGAAGGTTCCTACGAGCAGTACTTC.

This clone has only one observation. This sequence joins TRBV5-5 and TRBJ1-1, with D uncertain. This CDR3 has 14 amino acids. V was cut by 6 bases and J by 8 bases, with 20 bases left in between. Germline V gives CDR1 SGHKS, CDR2 YYEKEE (reference sequence). The CDR3 loop is CASTLAALKSEAFF. The CDR3 region has the DNA TGTGCCAGCACCCTCGCGGCCCTGAAGTCCGAAGCTTTCTTT.

The chain combines TRBV27 with TRBJ2-7; the D is unclear. Trimming shortened V by 3 bases and J by 3 bases, and 6 bases separated the two germline ends. The CDR3 is 12 residues long. CDR1 MNHEY and CDR2 SMNVEV come from the germline V gene (reference sequence). Here the CDR3 DNA reads TGTGCCAGCAGTTTTGATAGCTACGAGCAGTACTTC. Its protein product is CASSFDSYEQYF.

The J gene is TRBJ1-5, the V gene TRBV29-1, with no clear D. CDR1 and CDR2 from the germline V gene are SQVTM and ANQGSEA. V was pared by 4 bases and J by 5 bases, with 15 bases between. CDR3 length: 14 residues. The CDR3 DNA reads as TGCAGCGTTGGAGGGCCGGAGGCGGATCAGCCCCAGCATTTT. Translating it yields CSVGGPEADQPQHF.

The rearrangement joins TRBV14 to TRBJ2-7, with 7 bases aligning to TRBD2. Per the germline V gene, CDR1 is SGHDN and CDR2 is FVKESK. The V segment lost 4 bases and the J segment 6 bases; nucleotides outside the gene matches: 9. The CDR3 extends over 14 amino acids. The CDR3 coding sequence is TGTGCCAGCAGCCGGAGCGGGACCCTCGGCGAGCAGTACTTC. This codes for CASSRSGTLGEQYF.

Only one count was recorded for this clone. The chain carries TRBV7-2 and TRBJ1-1, with D possibly being TRBD1 (5 bases). CDR3 length: 13 amino acids. V was cut by 5 bases and J by 0 bases, with 7 bases left in between. Germline V lookup: CDR1 SGHTA, CDR2 FQGNSA. CDR3 nucleotides: TGTGCCAGCAGCCGACAGCTGAACACTGAAGCTTTCTTT. Encoded protein: CASSRQLNTEAFF.

V is TRBV4-1 and J is TRBJ2-7, with TRBD1 matching 8 bases. V was pared by 1 base and J by 5 bases, with 4 bases of the junction left unmatched. The germline gives CDR1 MGHRA, CDR2 YSYEKL. This CDR3 is 14 amino acids long. DNA for the CDR3: TGCGCCAGCAGCCAAGGGACAGGGAACCACGAGCAGTACTTC. This sequence encodes CASSQGTGNHEQYF.

On this clone: The sample carries other DNA sequences with the same CDR3. The chain carries TRBV28 and TRBJ2-5, with D uncertain. Trimming cost V 6 bases and J 3 bases, with 11 bases left between them. The CDR3 has 13 residues. Germline V CDR1 and CDR2: MDHEN, SYDVKM. The CDR3 region is CASSPDREETQYF. DNA for the CDR3: TGTGCCAGCAGCCCAGACCGGGAAGAGACCCAGTACTTC.

The V gene is TRBV7-3, the J gene TRBJ2-7; D gene uncertain. The germline V gene encodes CDR1 SGHTA and CDR2 FQGTGA. The CDR3 runs 14 residues. V lost 1 base and J 7 bases, leaving 14 bases between the germline ends. CDR3 DNA sequence: TGTGCCAGCAGCTTAAGCTCCGGGTCCTCGGAGCAGTACTTC. Protein product: CASSLSSGSSEQYF.

The chain combines TRBV28 with TRBJ1-5; 7 nucleotides align to TRBD1. J was trimmed by 1 base and V by 7 bases; bases with no gene match: 7. The CDR3 totals 15 residues. Germline V gene data show CDR1 as MDHEN and CDR2 as SYDVKM. The CDR3 DNA reads TGTGCCAGCAAGAAACAGGGGATAAGCAATCAGCCCCAGCATTTT. Translation gives CASKKQGISNQPQHF.

The chain has TRBV6-6 and TRBJ1-4; D remains ambiguous. CDR1 and CDR2 (germline): MNHNY, SVGAGI (reference sequence). This CDR3 is 15 amino acids long. Trimming cost V 8 bases and J 9 bases, with 22 bases left between them. The CDR3 here is CASCSGESAPQKLFF. The CDR3 coding sequence is TGTGCCAGCTGCTCGGGTGAGAGTGCGCCTCAAAAACTGTTTTTT.

This chain connects TRBV5-6 to TRBJ1-2; D is perhaps TRBD1 (5 bases). CDR3 length: 13 amino acids. V shed 3 bases and J shed 7 bases, with 13 bases lying between them. CDR1 is SGHDT, CDR2 YYEEEE, per germline. CDR3 sequence (DNA): TGTGCCAGCAGCTCTCTACCCGGGGGTGGCTACACCTTC. Protein sequence: CASSSLPGGGYTF. Full variable domain (outside the CDR3, taken from reference TRBV5-6 and TRBJ1-2): DAGVTQSPTHLIKTRGQQVTLRCSPKSGHDTVSWYQQALGQGPQFIFQYYEEEERQRGNFPDRFSGHQFPNYSSELNVNALLLGDSALYLCASSSLPGGGYTFGSGTRLTVV.

The J gene is TRBJ1-1, the V gene TRBV6-6; D perhaps matches TRBD1 (6 bases). V was cut by 8 bases and J by 4 bases, with 17 bases left in between. The CDR3 extends over 14 amino acids. The V gene's germline CDR1 is MNHNY and CDR2 SVGAGI (reference sequence). The CDR3 DNA is TGTGCCAGCTGCCCCGGGACACAAGTCACTGAAGCTTTCTTT. It specifies CASCPGTQVTEAFF.

J is TRBJ1-1 and V is TRBV4-2, with D maybe TRBD1 (6 bases). The CDR3 is made up of 13 amino acids. Germline V gene sequence: CDR1 LGHNA, CDR2 YNFKEQ. V lost 4 bases and J 5 bases, leaving 11 bases between the germline ends. CDR3 loop: CASSRERGTEAFF. CDR3 coding DNA: TGTGCCAGCAGCCGGGAGAGGGGGACTGAAGCTTTCTTT.

This clone was recorded a few times. Compared with germline, one end of the junction differs, possibly owing to a read error. The chain combines TRBV7-7 with TRBJ2-1; D might be TRBD1 (6 bases). The CDR3 spans 17 residues. Germline assignment: CDR1 SSHAT and CDR2 FNYEAQ (reference sequence). CDR3 protein: CASSLDVWLGGRNEQFF. For the CDR3, the DNA is TGTGCTAGCAGCTTAGATGTTTGGCTAGGGGGACGAAATGAGCAGTTCTTC. Full variable domain (remainder filled in from reference TRBV7-7 and TRBJ2-1): GAGVSQSPRYKVTKRGQDVTLRCDPISSHATLYWYQQALGQGPEFLTYFNYEAQPDKSGLPSDRFSAERPEGSISTLTIQRTEQRDSAMYRCASSLDVWLGGRNEQFFGPGTRLTVL.

The V and J genes are TRBV5-6 and TRBJ2-1, with TRBD2 matching over 8 bases. The CDR3 is made up of 15 amino acids. V was pared by 5 bases and J by 4 bases, with 8 bases of the junction left unmatched. Germline loops: CDR1 SGHDT, CDR2 YYEEEE. The CDR3 region has the DNA TGTGCCAGCAGTTTCAAGCGGGGGATATACAATGAGCAGTTCTTC. Translation gives CASSFKRGIYNEQFF.

The V and J genes are TRBV15 and TRBJ1-1; TRBD1 matches at 8 bases. The CDR3 length is 14 residues. Germline V CDR1 and CDR2: LNHNV, YYDKDF (reference sequence). The V segment lost 4 bases and the J segment 4 bases; nucleotides outside the gene matches: 5. The chain's CDR3 is CATSMTGVGTEAFF. The DNA of the CDR3 is TGTGCCACCAGCATGACAGGGGTGGGCACTGAAGCTTTCTTT.

The chain uses TRBV27 and TRBJ1-1; the D gene is possibly TRBD1 (6 bases). CDR1 is MNHEY, CDR2 SMNVEV, per germline (reference sequence). V lost 6 bases, J lost 3 bases, and 8 bases lay in between. The CDR3 sequence is 12 residues long. The CDR3: CASSRGDTEAFF. In nucleotides, the CDR3 is TGTGCCAGCAGCAGGGGAGACACTGAAGCTTTCTTT.

The rearrangement links TRBV6-5 to TRBJ1-1; D is perhaps TRBD1 (5 bases). The V end lost 8 bases, the J end lost 4 bases, and 14 bases lay between the germline ends. The CDR3 sequence is 13 residues long. Germline V CDR1 and CDR2: MNHEY, SVGAGI. CDR3 bases: TGTGCCAGCTATCGGGGGTGGGGCACTGAAGCTTTCTTT. Translating it yields CASYRGWGTEAFF.

In nucleotides, the CDR3 is TGCGCCAGCAGCGCCAAAACAACAGGGAACACTGAAGCTTTCTTT. It specifies CASSAKTTGNTEAFF. The chain has TRBV5-1 and TRBJ1-1; possibly TRBD1 for D (5 bases). The CDR3 length is 15 residues. V lost 4 bases to trimming and J lost 1 base, with 14 bases between them. Germline loops: CDR1 SGHRS, CDR2 YFSETQ.

Concerning this clone itself: This CDR3 fails to terminate in the conserved phenylalanine or tryptophan, so it likely reflects a read error. Because the CDR3's place on the DNA is in doubt, the DNA is left out and the CDR3 is given as listed by TCRdb. V and J are TRBV2 and TRBJ1-2; TRBD1 is taken as the D call from the table, unchecked against the DNA. Ends included, the CDR3 has 9 residues. CDR1 SNHLY and CDR2 FYNNEI come from the germline V gene. CDR3 protein: CASSELHDI.

The chain couples TRBV12-5 to TRBJ1-2; the D is unclear. CDR1 and CDR2 (germline): LGHNT, FRNRAP. Trimming cost V 1 base and J 4 bases, with 13 bases left between them. The CDR3 totals 15 residues. CDR3 bases: TGTGCTAGTGGTTTGGGCCTCGATGGCCCCTATGGCTACACCTTC. Protein sequence: CASGLGLDGPYGYTF. The entire variable domain, with the rest obtained from reference TRBV12-5 and TRBJ1-2, is as follows: DARVTQTPRHKVTEMGQEVTMRCQPILGHNTVFWYRQTMMQGLELLAYFRNRAPLDDSGMPKDRFSAEMPDATLATLKIQPSEPRDSAVYFCASGLGLDGPYGYTFGSGTRLTVV.

Remarks on this clone: Other DNA sequences in the same sample also yield this CDR3. V is TRBV7-2 and J is TRBJ2-1; TRBD2 agrees at 14 bases. Germline CDR1 SGHTA, CDR2 FQGNSA. CDR3 size: 15 residues. Trimming cost V 5 bases and J 6 bases; bases outside gene matches: 3. CDR3 sequence reads: CASSQGLAGANEQFF. In nucleotides, the CDR3 is TGTGCCAGCAGCCAGGGACTAGCGGGGGCCAATGAGCAGTTCTTC.

This clone came up a few times. V gene TRBV6-5 combines with J gene TRBJ1-6, with D maybe TRBD1 (5 bases). Trimming stripped 0 bases from V and 10 bases from J, with 13 bases between. This CDR3 comprises 15 residues. Germline CDR1 MNHEY, CDR2 SVGAGI. The CDR3 protein is CASSYSFPGGSPLHF. The CDR3 DNA sequence: TGTGCCAGCAGTTACTCGTTCCCGGGGGGATCACCCCTCCACTTT.

The chain combines TRBV27 with TRBJ1-1, with 8 nucleotides matching TRBD1. J lost 3 bases, V lost 5 bases, and 8 bases had no gene match. CDR1 is MNHEY, CDR2 SMNVEV, per germline (reference sequence). The CDR3 has 15 amino acids. The CDR3 protein is CASSPLTGVDTEAFF. CDR3 bases: TGTGCCAGCAGTCCCCTGACAGGGGTGGACACTGAAGCTTTCTTT.

This clone has just one count. This chain joins TRBV7-2 and TRBJ2-7; 7 nucleotides agree with TRBD2. The CDR3 loop spans 17 amino acids. V shed 7 bases and J 2 bases; nucleotides not matched to a gene: 17. Per germline, CDR1 SGHTA and CDR2 FQGNSA. The CDR3 nucleotides read TGTGCCAGCATCCCCACCGGGGGGTTTCTAGCCCCCTACGAGCAGTACTTC. Encoded protein: CASIPTGGFLAPYEQYF.

This sequence joins TRBV7-2 and TRBJ2-5; perhaps TRBD2 as D (5 bases). V was clipped by 0 bases and J by 5 bases, with 13 bases between them. Germline CDR1 reads SGHTA; CDR2 reads FQGNSA. The CDR3 loop spans 15 amino acids. The CDR3 loop is CASSLARLSGETQYF. CDR3 DNA sequence: TGTGCCAGCAGCTTAGCCCGACTCTCGGGGGAGACCCAGTACTTC.

The chain uses TRBV7-2 and TRBJ2-7; possible D gene TRBD2, 5 bases. Trimming removed 4 bases from V and 4 bases from J, with 8 bases in between. The length of the CDR3 is 12 residues. CDR1 SGHTA and CDR2 FQGNSA come from the germline V gene. CDR3 in DNA: TGTGCCAGCAGCTCGGGAATTTACGAGCAGTACTTC. Its translation is CASSSGIYEQYF.

The rearrangement links TRBV6-5 to TRBJ1-1, with D tentatively TRBD1 (5 bases). Germline V gene sequence: CDR1 MNHEY, CDR2 SVGAGI. Trimming took off 0 bases at V and 0 bases at J, with 8 bases between the two ends. This CDR3 has 15 amino acids. The chain's CDR3 is CASSYSRQMNTEAFF. DNA of the CDR3: TGTGCCAGCAGTTACTCGAGACAGATGAACACTGAAGCTTTCTTT.

The rearrangement links TRBV27 to TRBJ2-5; TRBD1 is a possible D gene (6 bases). The length of the CDR3 is 12 residues. Trimming removed 3 bases from V and 9 bases from J, with 11 bases in between. Germline-derived CDR1 and CDR2 are MNHEY and SMNVEV (reference sequence). The CDR3 is CASSFPKGAQYF. CDR3 nucleotide sequence: TGTGCCAGCAGTTTTCCTAAGGGGGCCCAGTACTTC.